Listed here are 15 T cell receptor beta chains from one sample, sequenced in a study of monozygotic twins with inflammatory bowel disease. TCRdb re-called the 5' RACE reads and catalogs CDR3 proteins one per entry, DNA excluded. The sample spans approximately 380,000 distinct CDR3 sequences; the ten largest clones claim 2.6%. Material: blood. Source of these receptors: a human donor with ulcerative colitis or Crohn's disease, or a healthy co-twin of an affected twin (not recorded which).

The V call is TRBV6-5, the J call TRBJ2-1; the D call from TCRdb, TRBD2, cannot be confirmed without DNA. This CDR3 is 16 amino acids long. Per the germline V gene, CDR1 is MNHEY and CDR2 is SVGAGI. The CDR3: CASSYPLAGGLGEQFF.

This rearrangement joins TRBV5-1 to TRBJ1-1. The CDR3 is 14 residues long. Germline-derived CDR1 and CDR2 are SGHRS and YFSETQ. CDR3 sequence: CASSPVGRTSEAFF.

The V call is TRBV6-2 or TRBV6-3, the J call TRBJ1-1. Germline-derived CDR1 and CDR2 are MNHEY and SVGEGT. This CDR3 is 13 amino acids long. The CDR3 here is CASSYIGNTEAFF.

The chain is built from TRBV20-1 and TRBJ1-5; TCRdb names TRBD1, which stays unverified in the absence of DNA. Germline assignment: CDR1 DFQATT and CDR2 SNEGSKA (reference sequence). This CDR3 is built from 15 residues. CDR3: CSARGWQGAYQPQHF.

The genes are TRBV10-3 and TRBJ1-2. Per germline, CDR1 ENHRY and CDR2 SYGVKD. The CDR3 sequence is 13 residues long. The CDR3 spells CAISVYTGIGYTF.

This chain connects TRBV6-5 to TRBJ2-2; TCRdb lists TRBD1, though no DNA is available to test this call. The CDR3 is 15 amino acids. Germline CDR1 and CDR2: MNHEY and SVGAGI. CDR3: CASINTGGNTGELFF.

The chain has TRBV5-5 and TRBJ2-3; TCRdb reports TRBD2, a call that lacks DNA to check it against. The CDR3 is 14 amino acids. From germline, CDR1 is SGHKS and CDR2 YYEKEE (reference sequence). The CDR3 sequence: CASSFRADTDTQYF.

This chain links TRBV29-1 with TRBJ1-1; TCRdb's assignment of TRBD1 cannot be checked, as there is no DNA. Per the germline V gene, CDR1 is SQVTM and CDR2 is ANQGSEA. The CDR3 consists of 14 residues. The CDR3 region is CSVRVQGRNTEAFF.

The gene calls are TRBV29-1 and TRBJ1-1; TCRdb's D call, TRBD1, is unchecked because there is no DNA. The CDR3 totals 13 residues. The germline CDR1 and CDR2 sequences are SQVTM and ANQGSEA. This chain's CDR3 is CSVDARGKTEAFF.

This chain uses TRBV29-1 with TRBJ2-3. In germline, CDR1 is SQVTM, CDR2 ANQGSEA. CDR3 size: 12 residues. CDR3 in amino acids: CSVDWGTDTQYF.

The V gene is TRBV10-3, the J gene TRBJ1-6; without DNA, the TCRdb call of TRBD1 cannot be checked. The CDR3 contains 14 residues. CDR1 is ENHRY, CDR2 SYGVKD, per germline. This CDR3 is CAIGGTGGDSPLHF.

This rearrangement joins TRBV6-5 to TRBJ2-7. The CDR3 extends over 16 amino acids. Looked up from germline, CDR1 is MNHEY and CDR2 is SVGAGI. CDR3 amino acids: CASSYSFVGEIYEQYF.

The gene calls are TRBV5-6 and TRBJ2-1. The CDR3 extends over 11 amino acids. Germline CDR1 is SGHDT and CDR2 is YYEEEE. CDR3 loop: CASSLWYEQFF.

V and J are TRBV4-1 and TRBJ2-7; the D call from TCRdb, TRBD1, cannot be confirmed without DNA. CDR1 is MGHRA and CDR2 is YSYEKL in the germline V gene. The CDR3 is 16 amino acids. The CDR3 loop is CASSQAGPGIGYEQYF.

V usage is TRBV7-2 and J usage is TRBJ1-5; TCRdb returns TRBD1, unconfirmable since there is no DNA. Germline V CDR1 and CDR2: SGHTA, FQGNSA. This CDR3 comprises 14 residues. CDR3: CASSGGRGNQPQHF.